This T cell receptor (beta chain) was found in a study of technical replicates of blood from a few donors. CDR3 length: 15 amino acids. Trimming cost V 5 bases and J 7 bases; bases outside gene matches: 11. Germline CDR1 and CDR2: LNHDA and SQIVND (reference sequence). Using immunoSEQ multiplex PCR, the repertoire was profiled, and TCRdb retains in-frame clones only, with some absent. The data show 85,000 or so clones, with 94% seen just once and under 0.3% held by the top ten. The sequence was obtained from a human donor in good health. The sequenced sample was T cells isolated from PBMCs. The J gene is TRBJ1-2, the V gene TRBV19; 9 positions agree with TRBD1. The CDR3 DNA reads TGTGCCAGTAGTGCCGGGGACAGGGTGGCTGGTGGCTACACCTTC. Translating it yields CASSAGDRVAGGYTF.